This TCR beta chain emerged from a study of T cell repertoires in cytomegalovirus infection. Study at large: A matching HLA type, together with CMV infection, was signaled by public TCR beta signatures.

Each CDR3 protein is one row after TCRdb ran MiXCR on the reads. The top ten clones hold 12% of a sample with around 310,000 distinct CDR3 sequences, 15% to 20% of them seen once. There are 15 residues in the CDR3. The V gene's germline CDR1 is SGHTA and CDR2 FQGNSA. V lost 5 bases to trimming and J lost 0 bases, with 13 bases between them. With respect to this clonotype: The antigen is undetermined.

Study outcomes and limitations: In two of eight donors, the top clonotype was HLA-C-restricted CMV-specific. CMV carriers having the relevant HLA were flagged by cumulative public TCR beta family frequency.

Sequencing was performed on PBMCs. The rearrangement links TRBV7-2 to TRBJ1-2; D not certain. The clonotype comes from a human donor in good health (CMV status not recorded). Some clones in this sample may be carry-over from other donors' samples. The CDR3 spells CASSPQLLANYGYTF. CDR3 coding DNA: TGTGCCAGCAGCCCCCAGCTTTTGGCTAACTATGGCTACACCTTC.